This passage covers 22 T cell receptor beta chains from one sample sequenced in a study of blood T cell repertoires in COVID-19. Using immunoSEQ multiplex PCR, the repertoire was profiled, and TCRdb retains in-frame clones only, with some absent. The data hold 300,000 or so clones, with approximately 88% observed a single time. The sequenced sample consisted of peripheral blood. The receptors were sampled from a man between 18 and 29 years old who had recovered from COVID-19.

V is TRBV4-2 and J is TRBJ1-2; 7 bases agree with TRBD1. CDR3 length: 14 residues. Germline V gene sequence: CDR1 LGHNA, CDR2 YNFKEQ. J lost 8 bases, V lost 8 bases, and 14 bases had no gene match. CDR3: CASDNTGDVFGYTF. In DNA, the CDR3 is TGTGCCAGCGATAACACAGGGGACGTTTTCGGCTACACCTTC.

The J gene is TRBJ1-1, the V gene TRBV9, with D unclear. Trimming removed 4 bases at V and 0 bases at J, with 19 bases between. Per germline, CDR1 SGDLS and CDR2 YYNGEE. CDR3 size: 17 residues. CDR3 in DNA: TGTGCCAGCAGCCTATACCCCCGGACGGGGATGAACACTGAAGCTTTCTTT. Translating gives CASSLYPRTGMNTEAFF.

The chain carries TRBV7-3 and TRBJ2-3, with TRBD1 as a possible D gene (5 bases). Trimming removed 6 bases from V and 2 bases from J, with 9 bases in between. CDR1 and CDR2 (germline): SGHTA, FQGTGA. The length of the CDR3 is 13 residues. CDR3 loop: CASSRQTTDTQYF. For the CDR3, the DNA is TGTGCCAGCAGTCGACAGACCACAGATACGCAGTATTTT.

This chain connects TRBV6-5 to TRBJ1-4, with D possibly TRBD1 on 6 matching bases. The CDR3 is 15 amino acids. CDR1 MNHEY and CDR2 SVGAGI come from the germline V gene. V was clipped by 8 bases and J by 5 bases, with 18 bases between them. The CDR3 sequence is CASCPAGASNEKLFF. The CDR3 DNA follows: TGTGCCAGCTGCCCAGCAGGGGCCTCCAATGAAAAACTGTTTTTT.

J is TRBJ1-2 and V is TRBV27; D is undetermined. This CDR3 is built from 15 residues. The germline V gene encodes CDR1 MNHEY and CDR2 SMNVEV (reference sequence). V was shortened by 2 bases and J by 7 bases, with 17 bases between the two germline ends. Written as DNA, the CDR3 is TGTGCCAGCAGTTTAACTGGTGACAATACTTTTGGCTACACCTTC. This codes for CASSLTGDNTFGYTF.

V is TRBV4-3 and J is TRBJ1-1; the D gene is possibly TRBD1 (5 bases). This CDR3 comprises 15 residues. Germline loops: CDR1 LGHNA, CDR2 YSLEER. V dropped 5 bases and J dropped 1 base, with 14 bases sitting between them. The DNA of the CDR3 is TGCGCCAGCAGCTCCAAGGTAGGGGCGAACACTGAAGCTTTCTTT. As protein: CASSSKVGANTEAFF.

The chain recombines TRBV4-1 with TRBJ1-1, with D unresolved. This CDR3 contains 13 residues. Trimming cost V 1 base and J 5 bases, with 8 bases left between them. CDR1 is MGHRA and CDR2 is YSYEKL in the germline V gene. CDR3 residues: CASSQGGRTEAFF. CDR3 nucleotides: TGCGCCAGCAGCCAAGGCGGAAGGACTGAAGCTTTCTTT.

This clone was detected only once. V and J are TRBV10-3 and TRBJ2-7; perhaps TRBD2 as D (5 bases). Germline-derived CDR1 and CDR2 are ENHRY and SYGVKD. With 0 bases removed from V and 2 bases from J, the gap between germline ends came to 11 bases. This CDR3 region has 15 residues. For the CDR3, the DNA is TGTGCCATCAGTGAGTCGCACGCGGGTACCTACGAGCAGTACTTC. Translating it yields CAISESHAGTYEQYF.

This clone was observed once. The chain has TRBV7-3 and TRBJ2-1; D is possibly TRBD1 (5 bases). The CDR3 extends over 16 amino acids. In germline, CDR1 is SGHTA, CDR2 FQGTGA. Trimming shortened V by 1 base and J by 5 bases, and 15 bases separated the two germline ends. The CDR3 region is CASSLSFGQGNNEQFF. CDR3 bases: TGTGCCAGCAGCTTAAGCTTCGGCCAGGGTAACAATGAGCAGTTCTTC.

The rearrangement joins TRBV3-1 (or the pseudogene TRBV3-2) to TRBJ1-2, with unresolved D. The germline V gene encodes CDR1 LGHDT and CDR2 YNNKEL (reference sequence). The V end was cut by 4 bases, the J end by 8 bases, with 17 bases between. This CDR3 is 14 amino acids long. This chain's CDR3 is CASSLRVSPGGYTF. Written as DNA, the CDR3 is TGTGCCAGCAGCCTCCGGGTCAGCCCCGGAGGCTACACCTTC.

The V call is TRBV6-5, the J call TRBJ2-7, with unresolved D. This CDR3 is built from 13 residues. Trimming stripped 3 bases from V and 2 bases from J, with 8 bases between. CDR1 is MNHEY and CDR2 is SVGAGI in the germline V gene. The chain's CDR3 is CASSYGPTYEQYF. Written as DNA, the CDR3 is TGTGCCAGCAGTTATGGGCCTACCTACGAGCAGTACTTC.

V usage is TRBV19 and J usage is TRBJ2-1; the D gene is possibly TRBD1 (6 bases). There are 12 residues in the CDR3. Germline V lookup: CDR1 LNHDA, CDR2 SQIVND (reference sequence). V was clipped by 4 bases and J by 9 bases, with 10 bases between them. The CDR3 loop is CASSTRGGEQFF. As DNA, the CDR3 is TGTGCCAGTAGTACTAGAGGGGGTGAGCAGTTCTTC.

The V and J genes are TRBV3-1 (or the pseudogene TRBV3-2) and TRBJ1-2; 9 bases align to TRBD1. The junction had 13 bases not matched to a gene; V was cut back by 3 bases and J by 5 bases. The germline V gene has CDR1 LGHDT and CDR2 YNNKEL (reference sequence). The CDR3 spans 17 residues. CDR3 sequence: CASSQPGQGLMSYGYTF. In DNA, the CDR3 is TGTGCCAGCAGCCAGCCGGGACAGGGACTCATGTCTTATGGCTACACCTTC.

The V gene is TRBV9, the J gene TRBJ2-5, with TRBD2 as a possible D gene (6 bases). CDR3 size: 15 residues. Deletions cut 3 bases from V and 1 base from J, with 13 bases between. The germline CDR1 and CDR2 sequences are SGDLS and YYNGEE. CDR3 nucleotide sequence: TGTGCCAGCAGCGCCGGTGGGGGGACCCAAGAGACCCAGTACTTC. This translates into CASSAGGGTQETQYF.

V gene TRBV5-8 combines with J gene TRBJ2-3; no clear D gene. Germline-derived CDR1 and CDR2 are SGHTS and YDEGEE. V was trimmed by 4 bases and J by 6 bases, leaving 12 bases between them. This CDR3 region has 13 residues. CDR3: CASSLGAQDTQYF. The CDR3 DNA is TGTGCCAGCAGCCTAGGAGCCCAGGATACGCAGTATTTT. The full variable domain, in which reference TRBV5-8 and TRBJ2-3 provide the parts outside the CDR3, is EAGVTQSPTHLIKTRGQQATLRCSPISGHTSVYWYQQALGLGLQFLLWYDEGEERNRGNFPPRFSGRQFPNYSSELNVNALELEDSALYLCASSLGAQDTQYFGPGTRLTVL.

This chain links TRBV6-5 with TRBJ1-2; D gene unclear. V lost 2 bases, J lost 2 bases, and 12 bases lay in between. The CDR3 consists of 15 residues. Germline V gene lookup returns CDR1 MNHEY and CDR2 SVGAGI. In DNA form, the CDR3 reads TGTGCCAGCAGTTACGGCTGGGCTTCCAACTATGGCTACACCTTC. Translating gives CASSYGWASNYGYTF.

This rearrangement joins TRBV19 to TRBJ2-7, with 7 bases that match TRBD1. This CDR3 is built from 15 residues. Looked up from germline, CDR1 is LNHDA and CDR2 is SQIVND (reference sequence). The V segment lost 4 bases and the J segment 0 bases; nucleotides outside the gene matches: 6. The CDR3 loop is CASSTSGQSSYEQYF. The CDR3 nucleotides are TGTGCCAGTAGTACCTCGGGACAGAGCTCCTACGAGCAGTACTTC.

The chain employs TRBV2 and TRBJ2-1, with 14 bases identical to TRBD2. Per the germline V gene, CDR1 is SNHLY and CDR2 is FYNNEI. CDR3 length: 16 residues. V dropped 10 bases and J dropped 0; count of bases not matched to a gene: 5. The CDR3 coding sequence is TGTGCCACCGGACTAGCGGGGGGAAGCTCCTACAATGAGCAGTTCTTC. This sequence encodes CATGLAGGSSYNEQFF.

The chain joins TRBV4-2 to TRBJ1-2; tentative D call: TRBD1 (6 bases). The CDR3 has 14 residues. Germline values: CDR1 LGHNA, CDR2 YNFKEQ. Trimming took off 0 bases at V and 3 bases at J, with 8 bases between the two ends. The CDR3 loop is CASSQDRTDYGYTF. The CDR3 nucleotides read TGTGCCAGCAGCCAAGATAGGACAGACTATGGCTACACCTTC.

The chain has TRBV28 and TRBJ1-4, with D possibly being TRBD1 (5 bases). V gave up 3 bases and J gave up 6 bases, with 8 bases separating them. Germline CDR1 is MDHEN and CDR2 is SYDVKM. The length of the CDR3 is 13 residues. The CDR3 bases are TGTGCCAGCAGTTTGGGGGGGGATGAAAAACTGTTTTTT. Encoded protein: CASSLGGDEKLFF.

The rearrangement uses TRBV10-3 and TRBJ1-1, with TRBD1 matching 12 bases. The trim removed 2 bases at V and 5 bases at J, leaving 6 bases unmatched. Germline CDR1 and CDR2: ENHRY and SYGVKD. The CDR3 has 16 residues. The CDR3 sequence is CAISERDRGRGTEAFF. The CDR3 nucleotides read TGTGCCATCAGTGAGCGGGACAGGGGGCGCGGGACTGAAGCTTTCTTT.

V gene TRBV27 combines with J gene TRBJ1-4; TRBD1 matches at 7 bases. This CDR3 comprises 16 residues. V dropped 5 bases and J dropped 4; count of bases not matched to a gene: 10. Germline lookup yields CDR1 MNHEY and CDR2 SMNVEV (reference sequence). The CDR3 DNA is TGTGCCAGCAGTCTCGACCCGGGACAGCTTAATGAAAAACTGTTTTTT. Residues: CASSLDPGQLNEKLFF. Supplemented by reference TRBV27 and TRBJ1-4, the full variable domain reads EAQVTQNPRYLITVTGKKLTVTCSQNMNHEYMSWYRQDPGLGLRQIYYSMNVEVTDKGDVPEGYKVSRKEKRNFPLILESPSPNQTSLYFCASSLDPGQLNEKLFFGSGTQLSVL.